This entry lists 18 T cell receptor beta chains sequenced from one sample in a study of T-cell reconstitution after alpha-beta-depleted transplantation in children. Unique molecular identifiers tagged the TCRbeta library. Via MiXCR, TCRdb re-called the PCR reads, giving one row per CDR3 protein. Of about 110,000 distinct CDR3 sequences in the sample, about 9.3% were seen once. Sequences were derived from PBMCs, sampled before TCRalphabeta/CD19-depleted stem cell transplant. Receptors were obtained from a boy aged 2 to 10 with acute lymphoblastic leukemia, due to receive a stem cell transplant.

This chain connects TRBV12-3 or TRBV12-4 to TRBJ1-1, with D perhaps matching TRBD1 (5 bases). Trimming stripped 4 bases from V and 6 bases from J, with 12 bases between. The CDR3 consists of 13 residues. CDR3 loop: CASSYDRLSEAFF. DNA of the CDR3: TGTGCCAGCAGTTACGACAGATTATCTGAAGCTTTCTTT.

This chain uses TRBV11-2 with TRBJ2-1, with no clear D. The CDR3 totals 12 residues. CDR1 and CDR2 (germline): SGHAT, FQNNGV. Trimming cost V 5 bases and J 9 bases, with 11 bases left between them. CDR3 loop: CASSRFGSEQFF. The CDR3 nucleotides read TGTGCCAGCAGCCGTTTCGGAAGTGAGCAGTTCTTC.

This clonotype was observed many times. V usage is TRBV6-1 and J usage is TRBJ2-1; no clear D. Germline-derived CDR1 and CDR2 are MNHNS and SASEGT. The CDR3 totals 14 residues. The germline V and J ends were trimmed by 6 bases and 11 bases, with 20 bases remaining between them. The CDR3 loop reads CASSPSLLRNKQFF. In DNA form, the CDR3 reads TGTGCCAGCAGCCCCAGCCTACTTCGAAATAAGCAGTTCTTC.

This clonotype was seen at least ten times. The chain links TRBV5-5 to TRBJ1-1; 8 nucleotides match TRBD1. V gave up 3 bases and J gave up 3 bases; unmatched junction bases: 13. Germline V gives CDR1 SGHKS, CDR2 YYEKEE (reference sequence). This CDR3 spans 17 amino acids. CDR3: CASSYRQGTSRYTEAFF. As DNA, the CDR3 is TGTGCCAGCAGCTACCGACAGGGGACGTCCCGTTACACTGAAGCTTTCTTT. Combining the CDR3 with reference TRBV5-5 and TRBJ1-1 gives the whole variable domain DAGVTQSPTHLIKTRGQQVTLRCSPISGHKSVSWYQQVLGQGPQFIFQYYEKEERGRGNFPDRFSARQFPNYSSELNVNALLLGDSALYLCASSYRQGTSRYTEAFFGQGTRLTVV.

This clonotype was observed many times. This chain connects TRBV5-1 to TRBJ1-2; D is uncertain. The CDR3 totals 17 residues. From germline, CDR1 is SGHRS and CDR2 YFSETQ. V was shortened by 0 bases and J by 3 bases, with 18 bases between the two germline ends. CDR3 nucleotides: TGCGCCAGCAGCTTGGCCTTAAACAGTCTCCAACACTATGGCTACACCTTC. This gives the protein CASSLALNSLQHYGYTF.

This clonotype was seen repeatedly, ten times or more. CDR3 protein: CASSQTTGAFDNYNEQFF. The CDR3 nucleotides are TGTGCCAGCAGTCAAACTACAGGGGCCTTCGATAACTACAATGAGCAGTTCTTC. The chain carries TRBV5-6 and TRBJ2-1; TRBD1 agrees at 7 bases. The CDR3 sequence is 18 residues long. CDR1 SGHDT and CDR2 YYEEEE come from the germline V gene. The V segment lost 5 bases and the J segment 3 bases; nucleotides outside the gene matches: 17.

This clonotype was recorded at least ten times. The genes are TRBV20-1 and TRBJ2-7, with TRBD2 matching 9 bases. This CDR3 contains 14 residues. Germline lookup yields CDR1 DFQATT and CDR2 SNEGSKA (reference sequence). Trimming cost V 5 bases and J 0 bases; bases outside gene matches: 5. Here the CDR3 DNA reads TGCAGTGCTGGTCAAGCGGGAGGCTCCTACGAGCAGTACTTC. This gives the protein CSAGQAGGSYEQYF.

The table lists this clonotype with many counts. V usage is TRBV12-3 or TRBV12-4 and J usage is TRBJ1-1, with 7 bases that match TRBD1. V lost 3 bases, J lost 4 bases, and 8 bases stayed unmatched. This CDR3 is 15 amino acids long. This chain's CDR3 is CASSLGAGGITEAFF. CDR3 sequence (DNA): TGTGCCAGCAGTTTGGGGGCAGGGGGGATCACTGAAGCTTTCTTT.

This clonotype has a count of ten or more. The chain carries TRBV11-2 and TRBJ1-4, with D possibly TRBD1 on 5 matching bases. V lost 4 bases and J 8 bases, leaving 14 bases between the germline ends. This CDR3 comprises 14 residues. The germline CDR1 and CDR2 sequences are SGHAT and FQNNGV. The CDR3 DNA reads TGTGCCAGCAGCTGGGGGGTTTCAAGCGAAAAACTGTTTTTT. The encoded protein is CASSWGVSSEKLFF.

The chain joins TRBV27 to TRBJ1-4; 8 bases are shared with TRBD1. Germline values: CDR1 MNHEY, CDR2 SMNVEV (reference sequence). CDR3 length equals 15 residues. The junction had 6 bases not matched to a gene; V was cut back by 2 bases and J by 7 bases. CDR3 nucleotide sequence: TGTGCCAGCAGTTTAAGGGCCAGGGGGCGTGAAAAACTGTTTTTT. Protein: CASSLRARGREKLFF. Using reference TRBV27 and TRBJ1-4 for the parts outside the CDR3, the full variable domain is EAQVTQNPRYLITVTGKKLTVTCSQNMNHEYMSWYRQDPGLGLRQIYYSMNVEVTDKGDVPEGYKVSRKEKRNFPLILESPSPNQTSLYFCASSLRARGREKLFFGSGTQLSVL.

The V gene is TRBV2, the J gene TRBJ1-2, with D tentatively TRBD1 (5 bases). Germline V gives CDR1 SNHLY, CDR2 FYNNEI. This CDR3 is built from 14 residues. V shed 2 bases and J shed 2 bases, with 9 bases lying between them. CDR3 sequence reads: CASSEQAGNYGYTF. CDR3 sequence (DNA): TGTGCCAGCAGTGAACAGGCAGGGAACTATGGCTACACCTTC.

This clonotype was picked up many times. The chain recombines TRBV12-3 or TRBV12-4 with TRBJ1-1; 8 bases map to TRBD1. The V segment lost 6 bases and the J segment 7 bases; nucleotides outside the gene matches: 10. The CDR3 totals 14 residues. CDR3 residues: CASRAGTGNSEAFF. As DNA, the CDR3 is TGTGCCAGCAGAGCCGGGACAGGCAATAGTGAAGCTTTCTTT.

This clonotype was seen more than once but under ten times. This chain links TRBV4-1 with TRBJ1-2; possibly TRBD1 for D (5 bases). Deletions cut 1 base from V and 8 bases from J, with 14 bases between. The germline gives CDR1 MGHRA, CDR2 YSYEKL. The CDR3 has 14 amino acids. The CDR3 protein is CASSQGWGSGGYTF. In nucleotides, the CDR3 is TGCGCCAGCAGCCAAGGCTGGGGGTCGGGCGGCTACACCTTC.

This clonotype was counted only a few times. This chain links TRBV7-8 with TRBJ2-7; either TRBD1 or TRBD2 may fit D (5 bases each). The CDR3 spans 15 residues. Between the trimmed V and J ends, which lost 0 bases and 5 bases, there was a span of 14 bases. The germline V gene encodes CDR1 SGHVS and CDR2 FQNEAQ. The CDR3 here is CASSLAFSRGNEQYF. In DNA, the CDR3 is TGTGCCAGCAGCTTAGCTTTCTCGAGGGGAAACGAGCAGTACTTC.

The gene calls are TRBV12-5 and TRBJ1-1; 9 nucleotides match TRBD1. V dropped 0 bases and J dropped 6; count of bases not matched to a gene: 11. Germline V gene sequence: CDR1 LGHNT, CDR2 FRNRAP. This CDR3 region has 17 residues. This CDR3 reads CASGLVPGQGWVAEAFF. CDR3 bases: TGTGCTAGTGGTTTGGTCCCCGGACAGGGGTGGGTCGCTGAAGCTTTCTTT.

This clonotype showed up many times. The gene calls are TRBV7-4 and TRBJ1-5, with 7 bases identical to TRBD1. Unmatched junction bases numbered 4, after V lost 0 bases and J lost 2 bases. The CDR3 is 16 residues long. Germline-derived CDR1 and CDR2 are SGHVT and SQSDAQ. The CDR3 here is CASSLARQGGNQPQHF. The CDR3 bases are TGTGCCAGCAGCTTAGCGAGGCAGGGGGGCAATCAGCCCCAGCATTTT.

V and J are TRBV5-1 and TRBJ2-7; 9 nucleotides agree with TRBD2. The CDR3 spans 15 residues. The germline gives CDR1 SGHRS, CDR2 YFSETQ. Trimming cost V 0 bases and J 6 bases; bases outside gene matches: 7. CDR3 in DNA: TGCGCCAGCAGCTTGGGTTCTAGCGGGACGGGCGAGCAGTACTTC. This gives the protein CASSLGSSGTGEQYF.

The chain recombines TRBV11-2 with TRBJ2-7; D is undetermined. Trimming stripped 4 bases from V and 0 bases from J, with 10 bases between. This CDR3 has 14 amino acids. Germline V CDR1 and CDR2: SGHAT, FQNNGV. CDR3: CASSSIGTSYEQYF. DNA for the CDR3: TGTGCCAGCAGCTCTATCGGAACCTCCTACGAGCAGTACTTC.